The source of this T cell receptor beta chain is a study of control samples from healthy donors and cancer patients. The length of the CDR3 is 15 residues. After removal of 5 bases from V and 5 bases from J, the junction contained 8 bases not matched to a gene. The germline CDR1 and CDR2 sequences are MDHEN and SYDVKM. Assay used: immunoSEQ multiplex PCR; TCRdb lists only in-frame clones, some missing. The sample consists of some 130,000 clones, 80% to 95% of them appearing once. Material for sequencing was blood. V is TRBV28 and J is TRBJ1-2; 10 bases fit TRBD1. The TCR originated in a man younger than 40 in good health. CDR3 in amino acids: CASSQPGQGLYGYTF. As DNA, the CDR3 is TGTGCCAGCAGTCAACCGGGACAGGGGTTATATGGCTACACCTTC.